This TCR beta chain stems from a study of low-dose radiotherapy and immunotherapy resistance in tumors. Study summary: The study delivered 0.5 Gy per fraction every 2 weeks to Cohort 1, totaling 6.5 Gy. Patients were given intravenous nivolumab 240 mg every two weeks plus ipilimumab 1 mg/kg every six weeks. Each two-week cycle included intravenous cyclophosphamide 200 mg/m2, given one day before radiation and immunotherapy.

First-strand cDNA relied on TRAV- and TRBV-specific primers spanning alpha and beta chains. TCR amplification involved about 18 PCR cycles with a constant-region primer and V-primer adapter. Using its own MiXCR run on the reads, TCRdb lists one record per CDR3 protein. Of some 7,100 distinct CDR3 sequences listed, approximately 50% are singletons. The study gave donors nivolumab, ipilimumab, aspirin, low-dose cyclophosphamide and low-dose radiotherapy. Losses at the gene ends were 5 bases for V and 0 bases for J; bases not matched to a gene: 3. This CDR3 is built from 15 residues. Germline CDR1 SQVTM, CDR2 ANQGSEA.

The J gene is TRBJ2-1, the V gene TRBV29-1; 11 bases match TRBD2. This receptor was identified in a human donor with advanced metastatic prostate, ovarian, gallbladder or colorectal cancer (not recorded which). This table probably holds off-target reads from a library built for another chain. The CDR3 DNA sequence: TGCAGCGTTCCTAGCGGGGGGAGCTCCTACAATGAGCAGTTCTTC. Translation gives CSVPSGGSSYNEQFF.